Described below is a single T cell receptor beta chain sequence and its context. This clonotype is a singleton in its sample. Its antigen is currently not known. No much larger clone exists at a distance of one base, and base qualities are not known. The library was built by means of 5' RACE. The run used an Illumina HiSeq 2500. A second 7 to 11 cycle PCR used a sample-barcoded 5' primer and a J-beta primer mix. Each TCR beta cDNA molecule received a unique molecular identifier from a template-switch 5' adaptor carrying 12 random nucleotides. At least 2.5 million CDR3-containing paired-end reads were obtained from each sample. First-strand cDNA synthesis was performed from all RNA using the Mint cDNA synthesis kit, with priming by a TRBC-specific oligonucleotide. Following uracil-DNA glycosylase treatment, a first 18-cycle PCR with universal primers M1SS and BC2_uni_R was performed on all cDNA. As for the original processing: For normalization, 1 million high-quality reads, each with a distinct molecular identifier, were randomly selected from each sample. Instead of being binned into consensus sequences, reads with shared molecular identifiers were discarded. MiTCR, run with a Q25 quality threshold and the strictest error-elimination algorithm, handled CDR3 identification, clonotype clustering and error correction. A nonparametric unseen species model with Euler transformation was used to estimate a lower bound on total TCR beta diversity. In-frame beta chains were kept once TCRdb had trimmed the public reads at Q25 with fastp and called clones with MiXCR. Rows are unified per CDR3 protein, each entry keeping the most common DNA and genes. These V and J calls rely on TCRdb rather than the paper's analysis. In all, the sample holds 780,000 or so distinct CDR3 sequences, and 56% of those were seen once. Of the sample, roughly 24% falls within the top ten clones.

This sample was taken from a study of blood T cells in healthy people across ages (dated by TCRdb to between 2014 and 2016). About the investigation overall: In model experiments, roughly one uniquely barcoded TCR beta cDNA molecule per two T cells was captured by template switching. To track age-related changes in TCR beta repertoire diversity, the study relied on deep sequencing normalized with unique cDNA molecular identifiers. Donors were grouped into four age groups: young (average roughly 15 years), middle-aged (39), aged (around 62) and long-lived (approximately 75). To avoid experimental bias, donors of different ages were spread randomly across the sequencing lanes. Using the same blood draw, the study looked at two additional independent replicas of 1 million unique cDNA reads for two donors, one aged 18 to 30 and the other aged 80 or older.

Study-wide conclusions, independent of this receptor: Because profiling used bulk unsorted PBMCs, naive and antigen-experienced compartments could not be compared conclusively. The percentage of naive T cells measured by flow cytometry correlated strongly with observed TCR beta diversity. Observed TCR beta diversity per million T cells fell roughly linearly with age, and a significant reduction was already apparent by age roughly 40. Because the CMV infection status of the donors was unknown, age-related changes in expanded clonotypes may potentially have been confounded. Total diversity estimates from one million sequenced T cells were considered lower bounds and underestimates. The long-lived group showed more naive CD4+ T cells, fewer expanded clones and increased TCR diversity than the aged group, suggesting age selection.

The donors were roughly 39 Caucasian individuals from Russia, aged roughly 6 to 90 years, who were systemically healthy. Each donor gave around 9.5 milliliters of peripheral blood, collected into EDTA-treated Vacutainer tubes. PBMCs were isolated by Ficoll-Paque density-gradient centrifugation, with at least 7 million obtained per sample. Total RNA, at least 5.5 micrograms per sample, was extracted from PBMCs with Trizol reagent. Naive CD45RAhigh/CD27high T cell percentages were measured by flow cytometry on a PBMC aliquot from every donor. Including the terminal cysteine and phenylalanine, the CDR3 comprises 17 residues. The retained sequence is limited to the CDR3, 51 bases, with the frame set at the first base. V and J are truncated by 2 bases and 4 bases respectively, leaving an intervening sequence of 17 bases. Based on the germline V gene (reference sequence), the CDR1 and CDR2 sequences are LGHDT and YNNKEL.

This clonotype was obtained from a man in his forties in good health. This receptor chain uses TRBV3-1 and TRBJ2-2; TRBD2 might be the D gene, on 6 matching bases. Material: blood. In nucleotides, the sequence is TGTGCCAGCAGCCAACCCGCTCGGGGGTATGGCACCGGGGAGCTGTTTTTT. Translated, this is CASSQPARGYGTGELFF.